Listed below are T cell receptor beta chains from one sample, sequenced in a study of neoadjuvant anti-PD-1 for oral cavity cancer. The assay was immunoSEQ multiplex PCR, and TCRdb's table has in-frame clones only and misses some. The sample contains over 20,000 clones, 26% of which appear only once. The sequencing used tumor tissue, collected after nivolumab (anti-PD-1) treatment. All receptors derive from a person between 40 and 85 years old with oral cavity squamous cell carcinoma. Each CDR3 is given with its conserved first and last residue. Fields, in order: J gene, D gene, clone size, V gene, CDR3 DNA, CDR3 protein. A D gene is named only where the DNA matches it firmly. Size tells how often a clone was seen (once, few, many) or the class of an expanded clone, and some rows leave it out.

J: TRBJ1-3
D: .
size: .
V: TRBV9
DNA: TGTGCCAGCAGCGCACGAGGGGGTTCTGCCGGAAACACCATATATTTT
CDR3: CASSARGGSAGNTIYF

J: TRBJ2-7
D: TRBD2
size: few
V: TRBV18
DNA: TGTGCCAGCTCATCAGCGGGGAACTACGAGCAGTACTTC
CDR3: CASSSAGNYEQYF

J: TRBJ1-1
D: .
size: few
V: TRBV6-1
DNA: TGTGCCAGCAGTGATGCAGGGTATTGGACTGAAGCTTTCTTT
CDR3: CASSDAGYWTEAFF

J: TRBJ2-7
D: .
size: .
V: TRBV5-1
DNA: TGCGCCAGCAGCTCGTTAAACTCCTACGAGCAGTACTTC
CDR3: CASSSLNSYEQYF

J: TRBJ2-3
D: TRBD1
size: .
V: TRBV9
DNA: TGTGCCAGCAGCGGAAGACAGGGGGCAATTGTCCCAGATACGCAGTATTTT
CDR3: CASSGRQGAIVPDTQYF

J: TRBJ2-3
D: .
size: .
V: TRBV14
DNA: TGTGCCAGCAGCCAAGATCGAGCCATTTTAGGAGATACGCAGTATTTT
CDR3: CASSQDRAILGDTQYF

J: TRBJ2-7
D: TRBD2
size: .
V: TRBV7-2
DNA: TGTGCCAGCAGCCCCAGTCGGACTAGCACTTACGAGCAGTACTTC
CDR3: CASSPSRTSTYEQYF

J: TRBJ2-3
D: .
size: .
V: TRBV5-4
DNA: TGTGCCAGCAGCTTACACAATAACACAGATACGCAGTATTTT
CDR3: CASSLHNNTDTQYF

J: TRBJ2-1
D: TRBD2
size: few
V: TRBV2
DNA: TGTGCCAGCAGCCCTAGGACTAGCGGTTACAATGAGCAGTTCTTC
CDR3: CASSPRTSGYNEQFF

J: TRBJ1-2
D: TRBD1
size: few
V: TRBV4-1
DNA: TGCGCCAGCAGCCTCGGGACAGGGGATTCGGGCTACACCTTC
CDR3: CASSLGTGDSGYTF

J: TRBJ1-2
D: TRBD1
size: .
V: TRBV11-2
DNA: TGTGCCAGCAGCTTATTACGGCCCGACCAGGGGGACTACACCTTC
CDR3: CASSLLRPDQGDYTF

J: TRBJ2-1
D: TRBD1
size: .
V: TRBV7-9
DNA: TGTGCCAGCAGCTTAGGGGGGCAGGGGGCCTACAATGAGCAGTTCTTC
CDR3: CASSLGGQGAYNEQFF

J: TRBJ1-5
D: .
size: few
V: TRBV28
DNA: TGTGCCAGCAGTCGCGGGACGGCCGATCAGCCCCAGCATTTT
CDR3: CASSRGTADQPQHF

J: TRBJ2-7
D: TRBD1
size: .
V: TRBV5-4
DNA: TGTGCCAGCAGCTTGGGACAGGGGGACGAGCAGTACTTC
CDR3: CASSLGQGDEQYF

J: TRBJ2-7
D: TRBD2
size: .
V: TRBV11-3
DNA: TGTGCCAGCAGCCCCGGGACTAGCGGAAGGGGACAGCAGTACTTC
CDR3: CASSPGTSGRGQQYF

J: TRBJ1-4
D: TRBD1
size: few
V: TRBV19
DNA: TGTGCCACCTCGACAGGGAGGGGTGAAAAACTGTTTTTT
CDR3: CATSTGRGEKLFF

J: TRBJ2-3
D: .
size: .
V: TRBV28
DNA: TGTGCCAGCAGTTCCATCACAGATACGCAGTATTTT
CDR3: CASSSITDTQYF

J: TRBJ2-5
D: .
size: .
V: TRBV6-4
DNA: TGTGCCAGCAGTGCGGGTAGCGGCCCTTCGTACCAAGAGACCCAGTACTTC
CDR3: CASSAGSGPSYQETQYF

J: TRBJ2-7
D: .
size: many
V: TRBV7-9
DNA: TGTGCCAGCAGCTCGGGAAACCTTTACGAGCAGTACTTC
CDR3: CASSSGNLYEQYF

J: TRBJ2-1
D: TRBD1
size: few
V: TRBV30
DNA: TGTGCCTGGAGTGTACCGGGACAGGCGAATTACAATGAGCAGTTCTTC
CDR3: CAWSVPGQANYNEQFF

J: TRBJ2-5
D: .
size: .
V: TRBV5-1
DNA: TGCGCCAGCAGCGCAACAGGGTCGTCAGAGACCCAGTACTTC
CDR3: CASSATGSSETQYF

J: TRBJ1-2
D: TRBD1
size: many
V: TRBV6-5
DNA: TGTGCCAGCACCGGACAGGGCGGGGCCTATGGCTACACCTTC
CDR3: CASTGQGGAYGYTF

J: TRBJ2-7
D: .
size: .
V: TRBV7-6
DNA: TGTGCCAGCAGCTCTCGTGGACAGCGGTCCTACGAGCAGTACTTC
CDR3: CASSSRGQRSYEQYF

J: TRBJ2-7
D: TRBD1
size: .
V: TRBV7-2
DNA: TGTGCCAGCAGCTTGGGGGGACAGGGGGCATACGAGCAGTACTTC
CDR3: CASSLGGQGAYEQYF

J: TRBJ2-6
D: .
size: .
V: TRBV7-2
DNA: TGTGCCAGCAGCTTGGGTGGGGCCAACGTCCTGACTTTC
CDR3: CASSLGGANVLTF

J: TRBJ2-1
D: .
size: .
V: TRBV9
DNA: TGTGCCAGCAGCGTAGCGGTCCTCGCCCACCGAAATGAGCAGTTCTTC
CDR3: CASSVAVLAHRNEQFF

J: TRBJ1-1
D: .
size: .
V: TRBV5-1
DNA: TGCGCCAGCAGCTTGGATCAGGAAGCTTTCTTT
CDR3: CASSLDQEAFF

J: TRBJ2-1
D: TRBD2
size: .
V: TRBV6-1
DNA: TGTGCCAGCAGTCCACTAGCGGCCGGAGGGAATGAGCAGTTCTTC
CDR3: CASSPLAAGGNEQFF

J: TRBJ2-3
D: .
size: few
V: TRBV10-3
DNA: TGTGCCATCAGTGAGCCCCAGGGTGTCGTAGATACGCAGTATTTT
CDR3: CAISEPQGVVDTQYF

J: TRBJ2-1
D: .
size: few
V: TRBV10-2
DNA: TGCGCCAGCAGTACCAAGAATGAGCAGTTCTTC
CDR3: CASSTKNEQFF

J: TRBJ1-1
D: .
size: many
V: TRBV20-1
DNA: TGCAGTGCTAGAGATGAAGCTTTCTTT
CDR3: CSARDEAFF

J: TRBJ1-5
D: .
size: .
V: TRBV19
DNA: TGTGCCAGTAGTTCCCGGAGGTCAGGGACCAATCAGCCCCAGCATTTT
CDR3: CASSSRRSGTNQPQHF

J: TRBJ1-4
D: .
size: few
V: TRBV9
DNA: TGTGCCAGCAGCGTAGCCCCGGGAGATAATGAAAAACTGTTTTTT
CDR3: CASSVAPGDNEKLFF

J: TRBJ1-2
D: .
size: few
V: TRBV30
DNA: TGTGCCTGGGGGGTCTCTGGCTACACCTTC
CDR3: CAWGVSGYTF

J: TRBJ2-3
D: TRBD2
size: .
V: TRBV27
DNA: TGTGCCAGCAGTTTAGATGCCAGCGGGGCCTTCACAGATACGCAGTATTTT
CDR3: CASSLDASGAFTDTQYF

J: TRBJ2-1
D: .
size: .
V: TRBV7-6
DNA: TGTGCCAGCAGCTTAGTTGGGGGGGCCTCCTACAATGAGCAGTTCTTC
CDR3: CASSLVGGASYNEQFF

J: TRBJ1-5
D: .
size: few
V: TRBV19
DNA: TGTGCCAGTAGAACAAATAATCAGCCCCAGCATTTT
CDR3: CASRTNNQPQHF

J: TRBJ1-1
D: .
size: .
V: TRBV10-3
DNA: TGTGCCATCACCCGTGGGGTGAACACTGAAGCTTTCTTT
CDR3: CAITRGVNTEAFF

J: TRBJ1-5
D: .
size: few
V: TRBV6-1
DNA: TGTGCCAGCAGTGAAGGTGTTGGCGGACATCAGCCCCAGCATTTT
CDR3: CASSEGVGGHQPQHF

J: TRBJ2-1
D: .
size: .
V: TRBV2
DNA: TGTGCCAGCAGCCTGGACAGCTACAATGAGCAGTTCTTC
CDR3: CASSLDSYNEQFF

J: TRBJ2-1
D: TRBD2
size: few
V: TRBV7-2
DNA: TGTGCCAGCAGCCGAGTATCCGGGACTAGCGGGAGCTCCTACAATGAGCAGTTCTTC
CDR3: CASSRVSGTSGSSYNEQFF